These 10 T cell receptor beta chains were sequenced from one sample in a study of blood T cells in healthy people across ages. Then a second PCR, running about 6 to 11 cycles, was carried out with a sample-barcoded 5' primer and a J-beta primer mix. TCRdb used MiXCR to reprocess the 5' RACE reads, holding one entry per CDR3 protein. The table has hundreds of thousands of distinct CDR3 sequences, 32% seen once. The material sequenced was blood. The source is a woman older than 75 in good health.

In regard to this clonotype: A much larger clone lies one base from this, so it may be a read error. The rearrangement uses TRBV20-1 and TRBJ2-7, with D perhaps given as TRBD1 or TRBD2 (6 bases each). The CDR3 is 11 residues long. Trimming removed 6 bases from V and 10 bases from J, with 16 bases in between. Germline assignment: CDR1 DFQATT and CDR2 SNEGSKA (reference sequence). Here the CDR3 DNA reads TGCAGTGCGTTACCAGGGGAGGCCCAGTACTTC. This translates into CSALPGEAQYF.

The chain uses TRBV11-2 and TRBJ1-5; D is ambiguous. The CDR3 loop spans 15 amino acids. CDR1 is SGHAT and CDR2 is FQNNGV in the germline V gene. The CDR3 DNA reads TGTGTCGGCAGCCTTGGGCCGGGAAGCAATCAGCCCCAGCATTTT. Amino acid sequence: CVGSLGPGSNQPQHF.

This clonotype has a handful of counts. This chain joins TRBV7-2 and TRBJ1-4, with a tentative D call TRBD1 (5 bases). This CDR3 contains 14 residues. Germline V lookup: CDR1 SGHTA, CDR2 FQGNSA. V dropped 2 bases and J dropped 7 bases, with 11 bases sitting between them. The CDR3 nucleotides are TGTGCCAGCAGCTTAAACGGGGGTGGTGAAAAACTGTTTTTT. This gives the protein CASSLNGGGEKLFF.

The table lists this clonotype with a few counts. The chain is built from TRBV6-1 and TRBJ2-3; tentatively, D is TRBD2 (6 bases). The germline V gene has CDR1 MNHNS and CDR2 SASEGT. Deletions cut 6 bases from V and 0 bases from J, with 10 bases between. The length of the CDR3 is 14 residues. The CDR3 region has the DNA TGTGCCAGCAGAGGAGGGCTGAGCACAGATACGCAGTATTTT. Protein product: CASRGGLSTDTQYF.

This clonotype was picked up many times. This chain uses TRBV20-1 with TRBJ2-3; possible D gene TRBD2, 6 bases. There are 13 residues in the CDR3. Per the germline V gene, CDR1 is DFQATT and CDR2 is SNEGSKA (reference sequence). The V end lost 5 bases, the J end lost 4 bases, and 13 bases lay between the germline ends. CDR3 coding DNA: TGCAGTGCTTGGCGGGGAGATGCAGATACGCAGTATTTT. Translation: CSAWRGDADTQYF.

The V and J genes are TRBV4-3 and TRBJ2-7; tentatively, D is TRBD1 (6 bases). Trimming took off 3 bases at V and 2 bases at J, with 11 bases between the two ends. In germline, CDR1 is LGHNA, CDR2 YSLEER. CDR3 length equals 14 residues. CDR3 in DNA: TGCGCCAGCAGCCAGGAGCGGACAGCCTACGAGCAGTACTTC. It specifies CASSQERTAYEQYF.

V is TRBV29-1 and J is TRBJ2-7; D remains unclear. The DNA end is a closer match to TRBJ2-5, so the J assignment may be wrong. The CDR3 has 14 residues. Per germline, CDR1 SQVTM and CDR2 ANQGSEA. This chain's CDR3 is CSVEDKDGKETQYF. Written as DNA, the CDR3 is TGCAGCGTTGAAGATAAGGATGGGAAGGAGACCCAGTACTTC.

This clonotype was observed a few times. Since a much larger clone is just one base distant, this may be a read error. V and J are TRBV6-2 or TRBV6-3 and TRBJ2-1; tentatively, D is TRBD1 (5 bases). With the DNA end fitting TRBJ2-7 better, the J assignment may be wrong. In germline, CDR1 is MNHEY, CDR2 SVGEGT. The CDR3 consists of 15 residues. The chain's CDR3 is CASSYLGLAYNEQYF. CDR3 bases: TGTGCCAGCAGTTACCTGGGGCTCGCCTACAATGAGCAGTACTTC.

This clonotype was found many times. J is TRBJ2-7 and V is TRBV6-2 or TRBV6-3, with TRBD1 matching over 8 bases. The ends lost 4 bases at V and 6 bases at J; junction bases unmatched: 2. This CDR3 contains 12 residues. CDR1 is MNHEY, CDR2 SVGEGT, per germline. CDR3 amino acids: CASSLTGVEQYF. The CDR3 DNA sequence: TGTGCCAGCAGTTTGACAGGGGTCGAGCAGTACTTC.

This clonotype was seen repeatedly, ten times or more. The chain has TRBV3-1 and TRBJ2-7; tentative D call: TRBD2 (5 bases). The germline V gene has CDR1 LGHDT and CDR2 YNNKEL (reference sequence). The CDR3 runs to 15 residues. Trimming left V 1 base short and J 2 bases short, with 12 bases between. CDR3 nucleotides: TGTGCCAGCAGCCAAGGAGAGGGATTTACCTACGAGCAGTACTTC. This translates into CASSQGEGFTYEQYF.